This T cell receptor beta chain was documented in a study of blood T cell repertoires in COVID-19. About the study: Whether acute or convalescent, the COVID-19 samples came from the United States, Italy and Spain. Sample material is recorded as cDNA or gDNA derived from T cells, B-cell-depleted T cells, or PBMCs.

This CDR3 spans 13 amino acids. Germline CDR1 is ENHRY and CDR2 is SYGVKD. V dropped 7 bases and J dropped 4 bases, with 13 bases sitting between them. The Seattle site enrolled patients during active infection and followed them longitudinally. In the study's own analysis: Reference gene primer amplification gave nucleated cell count estimates. TCRdb's table, derived via immunoSEQ multiplex PCR, lists solely in-frame clones and lacks some. V and J calls and clone size are those listed in that table; D and trimming were worked out from the DNA. The repertoire holds approximately 210,000 clones, 85% to 90% seen once, with around 10% in the top ten.

This clonotype originated in a man aged 45-65 years with COVID-19, enrolled during active disease. V usage is TRBV10-3 and J usage is TRBJ2-5; the D gene is possibly TRBD2 (6 bases). Sample: peripheral blood. CDR3 loop: CAITEGGSETQYF. CDR3 DNA sequence: TGTGCCATCACCGAAGGAGGGTCAGAGACCCAGTACTTC.